This T cell receptor beta chain was identified in a study of T cell repertoires in cytomegalovirus infection. Overall study: Evidence of both CMV infection and a matching HLA type came from public TCR beta signatures.

Each CDR3 protein is one row after TCRdb ran MiXCR on the reads. The sample holds 400,000 or so distinct CDR3 sequences, roughly 18% seen once. This clonotype was found many times. Its antigen is still unknown. Broader study findings: Cumulative public TCR beta family frequency identified CMV carriers with the relevant HLA. The ex vivo response showed dominance by HLA-C-restricted CMV-specific TCR beta clonotypes.

The germline V gene encodes CDR1 SGHVS and CDR2 FQNEAQ. V shed 5 bases and J shed 0 bases, with 12 bases lying between them. The CDR3 is 15 residues long. The sample taken for sequencing was PBMCs. V and J are TRBV7-8 and TRBJ2-3; D is possibly TRBD2 (5 bases). This TCR came from a human donor in good health (CMV status not recorded). Some clones in this sample may be carry-over from other donors' samples. The CDR3 DNA reads as TGTGCCAGCAGCGGACTGGCCGCTAGCACAGATACGCAGTATTTT. Its translation: CASSGLAASTDTQYF.